What follows are 10 T cell receptor beta chains derived from one specimen sequenced in a study of CD8+CD57+ T cells in acquired aplastic anemia. TCR beta VDJ and CDR3 profiling used genomic DNA as template. TCRdb used MiXCR to reprocess the reads, holding one entry per CDR3 protein. The sample lists 400,000 to 450,000 distinct CDR3 sequences, roughly 68% occurring once. The sequenced sample was sorted CD4+, CD8+, or CD8+CD57+ T cells (not recorded which) from PBMCs. The origin of the receptors is a human donor in good health, serving as a control.

This clonotype was seen a handful of times. This sequence joins TRBV29-1 and TRBJ2-7; maybe TRBD2 (5 bases). This CDR3 has 15 residues. Germline-derived CDR1 and CDR2 are SQVTM and ANQGSEA. Trimming left V 2 bases short and J 0 bases short, with 14 bases between. The CDR3 protein is CSVELLGLNSYEQYF. DNA for the CDR3: TGCAGCGTTGAACTACTTGGACTCAACTCCTACGAGCAGTACTTC.

As to this clonotype: This CDR3 fails to terminate in the conserved phenylalanine or tryptophan, so it likely reflects a read error. The DNA is left out, because the CDR3 cannot be placed on it with certainty; the CDR3 is given as TCRdb lists it. V gene TRBV2 combines with J gene TRBJ1-5; the DNA was not compared with TRBD1, the D call given in the table. Inclusive of both ends, the CDR3 amounts to 16 amino acids. Germline assignment: CDR1 SNHLY and CDR2 FYNNEI. The CDR3 protein is CASSLGTASSNQYTFC.

This clonotype was counted at least ten times. The CDR3 is CASSMLGGRGHGYTF. CDR3 nucleotide sequence: TGTGCCAGTAGTATGTTAGGGGGCCGGGGGCATGGCTACACCTTC. V is TRBV19 and J is TRBJ1-2; 7 bases fit TRBD1. CDR3 size: 15 residues. The germline V gene has CDR1 LNHDA and CDR2 SQIVND (reference sequence). V lost 3 bases to trimming and J lost 6 bases; unmatched junction nucleotides: 10.

In regard to this clonotype: A much larger clone lies a single base off, so this may be a read error. V and J are TRBV27 and TRBJ2-5; D is possibly TRBD1 (6 bases). Per germline, CDR1 MNHEY and CDR2 SMNVEV (reference sequence). The CDR3 has 14 residues. Here the CDR3 DNA reads TGTGCCGGCAGTTTATACAGGGACCAAGAGACCCAGTACTTC. Encoded protein: CAGSLYRDQETQYF.

The J gene is TRBJ1-2, the V gene TRBV9, with D hard to call. Germline CDR1 is SGDLS and CDR2 is YYNGEE. The CDR3 is 10 amino acids. Trimming cost V 5 bases and J 11 bases, with 10 bases left between them. The CDR3 sequence is CASSEDAYTF. CDR3 DNA: TGTGCCAGCAGTGAAGATGCGTACACCTTC.

The chain recombines TRBV5-5 with TRBJ2-7; D is uncertain. The CDR3 consists of 14 residues. The V end was cut by 4 bases, the J end by 3 bases, with 14 bases between. Germline CDR1 is SGHKS and CDR2 is YYEKEE (reference sequence). The CDR3 loop is CASSVSRPHYEQYF. Here the CDR3 DNA reads TGTGCCAGCAGCGTATCCAGGCCCCACTACGAGCAGTACTTC.

The chain links TRBV24-1 to TRBJ2-3, with 9 bases identical to TRBD1. The CDR3 totals 15 residues. Unmatched junction bases numbered 2, after V lost 4 bases and J lost 1 base. CDR1 KGHDR and CDR2 SFDVKD come from the germline V gene. CDR3 loop: CATSDRTGGTDTQYF. The CDR3 DNA is TGTGCCACCAGTGACCGGACAGGGGGCACAGATACGCAGTATTTT.

Many counts were recorded for this clonotype. The rearrangement joins TRBV29-1 to TRBJ2-5, with 7 bases fitting TRBD1. In germline, CDR1 is SQVTM, CDR2 ANQGSEA. V gave up 7 bases and J gave up 1 base; unmatched junction bases: 3. The CDR3 consists of 12 residues. The CDR3 is CSAGDSQETQYF. The DNA of the CDR3 is TGCAGCGCAGGGGACAGCCAAGAGACCCAGTACTTC.

V usage is TRBV15 and J usage is TRBJ1-1; 7 bases line up with TRBD1. The CDR3 spans 15 residues. The germline V gene has CDR1 LNHNV and CDR2 YYDKDF (reference sequence). J gave up 7 bases and V 3 bases, and 11 bases lay outside the gene matches. The CDR3 DNA reads as TGTGCCACCAGCAGGGCGACAGGGAGGGTGGGTGAAGCTTTCTTT. Its protein product is CATSRATGRVGEAFF. Together with reference TRBV15 and TRBJ1-1, the CDR3 gives the full variable domain: DAMVIQNPRYQVTQFGKPVTLSCSQTLNHNVMYWYQQKSSQAPKLLFHYYDKDFNNEADTPDNFQSRRPNTSFCFLDIRSPGLGDTAMYLCATSRATGRVGEAFFGQGTRLTVV.

This clonotype was seen many times. The genes are TRBV30 and TRBJ2-5; 9 positions agree with TRBD2. This CDR3 contains 13 residues. CDR1 is GTSNPN, CDR2 SVGIG, per germline (reference sequence). V shed 5 bases and J 1 base; nucleotides not matched to a gene: 2. The chain's CDR3 is CAWGLALQETQYF. In nucleotides, the CDR3 is TGTGCCTGGGGACTAGCGCTCCAAGAGACCCAGTACTTC. Looking up the rest from reference TRBV30 and TRBJ2-5 gives the full variable domain: SQTIHQWPATLVQPVGSPLSLECTVEGTSNPNLYWYRQAAGRGLQLLFYSVGIGQISSEVPQNLSASRPQDRQFILSSKKLLLSDSGFYLCAWGLALQETQYFGPGTRLLVL.